Following are 24 T cell receptor beta chains from one sample sequenced in a study of cytomegalovirus exposure and HLA in healthy donors. Both 60 Vbeta primers and 13 Jbeta primers went into the PCR. Clones were read by immunoSEQ multiplex PCR, and TCRdb kept only the in-frame ones, dropping some. The sample has approximately 100,000 clones; around 79% are singletons. Sequenced material: PBMCs. The receptors derive from a woman aged 40 to 50 in good health and CMV-seronegative.

The chain has TRBV5-1 and TRBJ2-6; D possibly corresponds to TRBD1 (6 bases). The length of the CDR3 is 15 residues. V gave up 5 bases and J gave up 4 bases, with 13 bases separating them. CDR1 is SGHRS and CDR2 is YFSETQ in the germline V gene. The CDR3 DNA reads as TGCGCCAGCAGTGCCAGGGGCTCCGGGGCCAACGTCCTGACTTTC. Amino acids: CASSARGSGANVLTF.

The rearrangement uses TRBV11-3 and TRBJ2-1; D possibly corresponds to TRBD1 (6 bases). Between the trimmed V and J ends, which lost 5 bases and 10 bases, there was a span of 21 bases. Germline V gene sequence: CDR1 SGHNT, CDR2 YENEEA. CDR3 length equals 15 residues. The CDR3 sequence is CASSQDRNLPREQFF. As DNA, the CDR3 is TGTGCCAGCAGCCAGGACAGAAATCTTCCCAGGGAGCAGTTCTTC.

V and J are TRBV14 and TRBJ2-7, with 11 bases that match TRBD2. V trimming: 0 bases; J trimming: 6 bases; junction bases outside the gene matches: 1. The CDR3 consists of 14 residues. Germline values: CDR1 SGHDN, CDR2 FVKESK. CDR3 amino acids: CASSQETSGGEQYF. The CDR3 DNA sequence: TGTGCCAGCAGCCAAGAAACTAGCGGGGGCGAGCAGTACTTC.

The chain carries TRBV7-2 and TRBJ2-7; 11 bases agree with TRBD2. The CDR3 length is 14 residues. J gave up 3 bases and V 6 bases, and 4 bases lay outside the gene matches. Per germline, CDR1 SGHTA and CDR2 FQGNSA. DNA of the CDR3: TGTGCCAGCAGATCACTAGCGGGAGACTACGAGCAGTACTTC. This translates into CASRSLAGDYEQYF.

The chain recombines TRBV28 with TRBJ1-5, with a weak D call TRBD1 (5 bases). Germline V gene data show CDR1 as MDHEN and CDR2 as SYDVKM. This CDR3 spans 12 amino acids. With 2 bases removed from V and 11 bases from J, the gap between germline ends came to 10 bases. The CDR3 sequence is CASSLGVRAQHF. The DNA of the CDR3 is TGTGCCAGCAGTTTAGGAGTCAGGGCCCAGCATTTT. The entire variable domain, with the rest obtained from reference TRBV28 and TRBJ1-5, is as follows: DVKVTQSSRYLVKRTGEKVFLECVQDMDHENMFWYRQDPGLGLRLIYFSYDVKMKEKGDIPEGYSVSREKKERFSLILESASTNQTSMYLCASSLGVRAQHFGDGTRLSIL.

The chain combines TRBV7-8 with TRBJ2-3; TRBD2 might be the D (6 bases). The CDR3 runs 16 residues. Germline values: CDR1 SGHVS, CDR2 FQNEAQ. V lost 6 bases and J lost 2, with 18 bases in between. The CDR3: CASSIGRVAATDTQYF. Here the CDR3 DNA reads TGTGCCAGCAGTATAGGCCGTGTAGCGGCCACAGATACGCAGTATTTT.

V and J are TRBV2 and TRBJ1-4; D gene ambiguous. The germline gives CDR1 SNHLY, CDR2 FYNNEI. Trimming cost V 4 bases and J 6 bases, with 12 bases left between them. The CDR3 covers 14 residues. DNA of the CDR3: TGTGCCAGCAGTGTGGGCGGGGTGGATGAAAAACTGTTTTTT. Protein sequence: CASSVGGVDEKLFF.

The V call is TRBV28, the J call TRBJ2-7; tentatively, D is TRBD1 (5 bases). Germline assignment: CDR1 MDHEN and CDR2 SYDVKM. V lost 2 bases to trimming and J lost 2 bases, with 10 bases between them. The length of the CDR3 is 14 residues. CDR3 DNA sequence: TGTGCCAGCAGTTTAGAACAGGAGACCTACGAGCAGTACTTC. It yields the protein CASSLEQETYEQYF.

The genes are TRBV6-5 and TRBJ2-7; 9 bases fit TRBD1. Looked up from germline, CDR1 is MNHEY and CDR2 is SVGAGI. The J segment lost 6 bases and the V segment lost 0 bases, leaving 9 bases of the junction unmatched. The CDR3 contains 16 residues. CDR3 loop: CASSYSPRTGVGEQYF. The CDR3 DNA is TGTGCCAGCAGTTACTCCCCCCGGACAGGGGTTGGCGAGCAGTACTTC.

This clone was recorded a few times. The chain has TRBV6-1 and TRBJ2-5; TRBD1 might be the D (6 bases). V lost 8 bases to trimming and J lost 5 bases, with 18 bases between them. The CDR3 has 14 residues. Germline V gene data show CDR1 as MNHNS and CDR2 as SASEGT. The DNA for the CDR3 is TGTGCCAGCTCCGGGTCAGGGGTCATGGAGACCCAGTACTTC. Translated, it gives CASSGSGVMETQYF.

This sequence joins TRBV21-1 and TRBJ1-5; no check of the table's D call, TRBD1, against the DNA was made. TRBV21-1 is noted as a pseudogene. The CDR3 sequence is 14 residues long. The CDR3 is CASRRQNSNQPQHF. DNA for the CDR3: TGTGCCAGCAGGAGACAGAATAGCAATCAGCCCCAGCATTTT.

This chain links TRBV7-3 with TRBJ2-7; D is perhaps TRBD1 (7 bases). Germline V gives CDR1 SGHTA, CDR2 FQGTGA. The V end was cut by 0 bases, the J end by 7 bases, with 10 bases between. The CDR3 has 13 amino acids. CDR3 region: CASSLTAGGEQYF. In nucleotides, the CDR3 is TGTGCCAGCAGCTTAACTGCAGGGGGGGAGCAGTACTTC.

V usage is TRBV7-2 and J usage is TRBJ1-5, with 8 bases that match TRBD1. This CDR3 comprises 15 residues. Germline lookup yields CDR1 SGHTA and CDR2 FQGNSA. V was pared by 5 bases and J by 6 bases, with 9 bases of the junction left unmatched. CDR3 protein: CASSPWTGLGQPQHF. CDR3 DNA: TGTGCCAGCAGCCCCTGGACAGGGTTAGGTCAGCCCCAGCATTTT.

V usage is TRBV30 and J usage is TRBJ1-2; D gene uncertain. Deletions cut 3 bases from V and 4 bases from J, with 15 bases between. This CDR3 spans 14 amino acids. CDR1 GTSNPN and CDR2 SVGIG come from the germline V gene (reference sequence). The CDR3 bases are TGTGCCTGGAGGTCCTCAACCCTCAGCTATGGCTACACCTTC. Its translation is CAWRSSTLSYGYTF.

The gene calls are TRBV7-9 and TRBJ2-7; D uncertain. The germline CDR1 and CDR2 sequences are SEHNR and FQNEAQ (reference sequence). V was pared by 7 bases and J by 5 bases, with 12 bases between. The CDR3 contains 12 residues. The CDR3 region is CASTLDRDEQYF. In DNA, the CDR3 is TGTGCCAGCACCCTTGATCGGGACGAGCAGTACTTC.

The chain couples TRBV9 to TRBJ2-2; 11 bases match TRBD2. The CDR3 runs to 16 residues. From germline, CDR1 is SGDLS and CDR2 YYNGEE. V was pared by 4 bases and J by 5 bases, with 7 bases of the junction left unmatched. The CDR3 here is CASSPLAGGKTGELFF. The CDR3 coding sequence is TGTGCCAGCAGCCCCCTAGCGGGAGGAAAGACCGGGGAGCTGTTTTTT.

The V gene is TRBV7-9, the J gene TRBJ2-3, with 10 bases identical to TRBD2. CDR3 length equals 15 residues. V trimming: 4 bases; J trimming: 0 bases; junction bases outside the gene matches: 1. The V gene's germline CDR1 is SEHNR and CDR2 FQNEAQ (reference sequence). The CDR3 protein is CASSSGLASTDTQYF. The CDR3 DNA reads as TGTGCCAGCAGCTCGGGACTAGCGAGCACAGATACGCAGTATTTT. Variable domain in full (rest from reference TRBV7-9 and TRBJ2-3): DTGVSQNPRHKITKRGQNVTFRCDPISEHNRLYWYRQTLGQGPEFLTYFQNEAQLEKSRLLSDRFSAERPKGSFSTLEIQRTEQGDSAMYLCASSSGLASTDTQYFGPGTRLTVL.

J is TRBJ2-7 and V is TRBV30; D may be TRBD2 (6 bases). This CDR3 region has 14 residues. Germline V gene lookup returns CDR1 GTSNPN and CDR2 SVGIG (reference sequence). V was shortened by 2 bases and J by 5 bases, with 16 bases between the two germline ends. The CDR3 region has the DNA TGTGCCTGGAGTTATCGCGGAGGGCTAGACGAGCAGTACTTC. Its protein product is CAWSYRGGLDEQYF.

This clone is medium-sized. The gene calls are TRBV4-1 and TRBJ1-1, with TRBD1 as a possible D gene (6 bases). The length of the CDR3 is 18 residues. Germline CDR1 is MGHRA and CDR2 is YSYEKL. Trimming left V 0 bases short and J 1 base short, with 18 bases between. The CDR3 reads CASSQESPSTGRNTEAFF. CDR3 in DNA: TGCGCCAGCAGCCAAGAGAGCCCCTCGACAGGAAGGAACACTGAAGCTTTCTTT.

The chain links TRBV30 to TRBJ2-4; 10 bases agree with TRBD1. There are 16 residues in the CDR3. Trimming removed 1 base from V and 1 base from J; junction bases left unmatched: 4. Germline CDR1 and CDR2: GTSNPN and SVGIG (reference sequence). CDR3 residues: CAWSAKGQGAKNIQYF. In nucleotides, the CDR3 is TGTGCCTGGAGTGCGAAGGGACAGGGGGCCAAAAACATTCAGTACTTC. The full variable domain, in which reference TRBV30 and TRBJ2-4 provide the parts outside the CDR3, is SQTIHQWPATLVQPVGSPLSLECTVEGTSNPNLYWYRQAAGRGLQLLFYSVGIGQISSEVPQNLSASRPQDRQFILSSKKLLLSDSGFYLCAWSAKGQGAKNIQYFGAGTRLSVL.

This rearrangement joins TRBV21-1 to TRBJ2-1; whether TRBD1, the table's D call, matches the DNA was not checked. TRBV21-1 is deemed a pseudogene. The CDR3 is 16 residues long. For the CDR3, the DNA is TGTGCCAGCAGCACCCCCGACAGGGACTCCTACAATGAGCAGTTCTTC. Translating gives CASSTPDRDSYNEQFF.

V gene TRBV7-2 combines with J gene TRBJ2-1, with 8 nucleotides matching TRBD2. Losses at the gene ends were 5 bases for V and 9 bases for J; bases not matched to a gene: 12. Germline CDR1 is SGHTA and CDR2 is FQGNSA. The CDR3 extends over 15 amino acids. The chain's CDR3 is CASSPPSGGHIEQFF. The CDR3 coding sequence is TGTGCCAGCAGCCCCCCATCGGGGGGGCATATTGAGCAGTTCTTC.

The V and J genes are TRBV6-4 and TRBJ1-5, with TRBD1 as a possible D gene (6 bases). The CDR3 sequence is 14 residues long. The V end was cut by 6 bases, the J end by 3 bases, with 12 bases between. Germline V gene lookup returns CDR1 MRHNA and CDR2 SNTAGT. CDR3 nucleotides: TGTGCCAGCAGCCCCGGGGGGCTCAATCAGCCCCAGCATTTT. The encoded protein is CASSPGGLNQPQHF.

The CDR3 spells CASSLDRADTEAFF. In DNA, the CDR3 is TGTGCCAGCTCGCTGGACAGGGCGGACACTGAAGCTTTCTTT. The rearrangement links TRBV11-2 to TRBJ1-1; 8 bases are shared with TRBD1. Germline trimming cut 8 bases from V and 3 bases from J; bases unmatched to any gene: 8. This CDR3 region has 14 residues. The germline CDR1 and CDR2 sequences are SGHAT and FQNNGV.